This TCR beta chain was captured by sequencing in a study of vaccination and CD4 T cells after COVID-19. Sequencing of DNA taken from cultured CD4+ T cells relied on the Oncomine TCR Beta short-read assay. Genomic DNA was drawn out of CD4+ T cells grown in culture. TCRdb independently ran MiXCR on the PCR reads; one entry per CDR3 protein. In the table there are tens of thousands of distinct CDR3 sequences, around 60% of which are singletons. V dropped 6 bases and J dropped 1 base, with 16 bases sitting between them. Germline V gene data show CDR1 as DFQATT and CDR2 as SNEGSKA (reference sequence). The CDR3 sequence is 14 residues long. About this clonotype: Its antigen is not identified.

Treatment reported: roughly ten-day PBMC culture with coronavirus spike peptide pools or control peptides (ViraFEST assay). The origin of this receptor is a human donor who received a COVID-19 vaccine. The starting material was CD4+ T cells from blood, cultured in vitro, obtained after SARS-CoV-2 vaccination. The genes are TRBV20-1 and TRBJ2-7, with D maybe TRBD1 (6 bases). The CDR3 region has the DNA TGCAGTGCAACGAAGCACGGACAGTCCTACGAGCAGTACTTC. Its protein product is CSATKHGQSYEQYF.